These 30 T cell receptor beta chains originate from one sample sequenced in a study of blood T cells in healthy people across ages. Sample-barcoded 5' priming and a J-beta primer mix drove a second PCR of 7 to 11 cycles. TCRdb independently ran MiXCR on the 5' RACE reads; one entry per CDR3 protein. The sample has approximately 800,000 distinct CDR3 sequences, approximately 25% seen once. This same sample was also part of a study on T cells of mothers and their children.

The sample comprised blood. Receptors were obtained from a boy aged 5-17 years in good health.

This sequence joins TRBV6-5 and TRBJ1-6; 7 nucleotides line up with TRBD1. Germline trimming cut 6 bases from V and 8 bases from J; bases unmatched to any gene: 10. The CDR3 has 15 residues. CDR1 is MNHEY and CDR2 is SVGAGI in the germline V gene. This CDR3 reads CASSRGAKEYSPLHF. CDR3 nucleotide sequence: TGTGCCAGCAGCAGGGGGGCGAAGGAGTATTCACCCCTCCACTTT.

As for this clonotype: The conserved phenylalanine or tryptophan normally closing the CDR3 is absent here, so this likely arose from a read error. V is TRBV6-2 or TRBV6-3 and J is TRBJ2-5; 14 bases are a match to TRBD2. V trimming: 3 bases; J trimming: 2 bases; junction bases outside the gene matches: 2. The CDR3 covers 16 residues. Germline CDR1 and CDR2: MNHEY and SVGEGT. The CDR3 nucleotides are TGTGCCAGCAGTTATGGGACTAGCGGGAGTCAAGAGACCCAGTACCTC. It codes for CASSYGTSGSQETQYL.

This clonotype has more than one count but fewer than ten. The chain is built from TRBV6-6 and TRBJ2-2; a possible D gene is TRBD2 (5 bases). V was pared by 4 bases and J by 5 bases, with 14 bases between. CDR3 length: 15 amino acids. Germline CDR1 and CDR2: MNHNY and SVGAGI (reference sequence). Written as DNA, the CDR3 is TGTGCCAGCAGTTCCCGGGCCCCGGGAACCGGGGAGCTGTTTTTT. This translates into CASSSRAPGTGELFF.

This clonotype has just a few counts. The rearrangement uses TRBV2 and TRBJ2-4; 7 bases are a match to TRBD2. J lost 3 bases, V lost 4 bases, and 9 bases had no gene match. CDR1 and CDR2 (germline): SNHLY, FYNNEI. CDR3 length equals 16 residues. The CDR3 bases are TGTGCCAGCAGTGGTGTCACTAGCGTAGACAAAAACATTCAGTACTTC. Amino acid sequence: CASSGVTSVDKNIQYF.

This clonotype was detected only a few times. The chain is built from TRBV6-1 and TRBJ2-1, with 9 bases identical to TRBD1. Unmatched junction bases numbered 6, after V lost 9 bases and J lost 3 bases. Germline V gene lookup returns CDR1 MNHNS and CDR2 SASEGT. CDR3 length: 14 residues. CDR3 DNA: TGTGCCAGTAAGACAGGGGGTGGCTACAATGAGCAGTTCTTC. Its translation is CASKTGGGYNEQFF.

This clonotype was seen a handful of times. The V call is TRBV25-1, the J call TRBJ2-2; maybe TRBD1 (5 bases). Germline-derived CDR1 and CDR2 are MGHDK and SYGVNS. This CDR3 has 13 amino acids. V was clipped by 1 base and J by 6 bases, with 6 bases between them. CDR3 amino acids: CASSESGPGELFF. For the CDR3, the DNA is TGTGCCAGCAGTGAATCAGGGCCCGGGGAGCTGTTTTTT.

This clonotype has more than one count but fewer than ten. The J gene is TRBJ2-3, the V gene TRBV5-1; D is unclear. V lost 0 bases, J lost 5 bases, and 16 bases lay in between. Looked up from germline, CDR1 is SGHRS and CDR2 is YFSETQ. This CDR3 has 16 amino acids. The chain's CDR3 is CASSLDGRAMGDTQYF. The CDR3 nucleotides read TGCGCCAGCAGCTTGGACGGTCGGGCGATGGGAGATACGCAGTATTTT.

The CDR3 DNA is TGTGCCAGCAGCCAACGGTCCAATGAGCAGTTCTTC. It translates to CASSQRSNEQFF. The gene calls are TRBV3-1 and TRBJ2-5, with D uncertain. The DNA end favors TRBJ2-1, so the J call may be wrong. Germline V CDR1 and CDR2: LGHDT, YNNKEL (reference sequence). The CDR3 runs 12 residues.

This chain joins TRBV20-1 and TRBJ2-1, with TRBD1 matching 10 bases. The DNA end is a closer match to TRBJ2-7, so the J assignment may be wrong. The CDR3 runs 14 residues. In germline, CDR1 is DFQATT, CDR2 SNEGSKA (reference sequence). This CDR3 reads CSAIAGTGDHEQYF. The CDR3 DNA is TGCAGTGCTATAGCCGGGACAGGGGACCACGAGCAGTACTTC.

This clonotype turned up a few times. The chain employs TRBV6-2 or TRBV6-3 and TRBJ2-3; D is perhaps TRBD1 or TRBD2 (5 bases each). Germline-derived CDR1 and CDR2 are MNHEY and SVGEGT. Trimming removed 4 bases from V and 4 bases from J, with 18 bases in between. The CDR3 contains 16 residues. CDR3 residues: CASSSQTGTYPDTQYF. In DNA, the CDR3 is TGTGCCAGCAGTTCCCAGACGGGGACCTATCCAGATACGCAGTATTTT.

There are a few counts of this clonotype. The rearrangement uses TRBV3-1 and TRBJ1-2, with D maybe TRBD1 (6 bases). Per the germline V gene, CDR1 is LGHDT and CDR2 is YNNKEL (reference sequence). The CDR3 length is 15 residues. V gave up 0 bases and J gave up 5 bases, with 13 bases separating them. The CDR3: CASSQDGAGAYGYTF. The CDR3 DNA reads as TGTGCCAGCAGCCAAGATGGGGCAGGGGCTTATGGCTACACCTTC. Filled out from reference TRBV3-1 and TRBJ1-2, the complete variable domain reads DTAVSQTPKYLVTQMGNDKSIKCEQNLGHDTMYWYKQDSKKFLKIMFSYNNKELIINETVPNRFSPKSPDKAHLNLHINSLELGDSAVYFCASSQDGAGAYGYTFGSGTRLTVV.

This clonotype came up a few times. The chain combines TRBV27 with TRBJ2-7; D is perhaps TRBD2 (6 bases). Deletions cut 6 bases from V and 0 bases from J, with 15 bases between. The CDR3 covers 15 residues. Germline assignment: CDR1 MNHEY and CDR2 SMNVEV (reference sequence). The CDR3 bases are TGTGCCAGCAGCTTAAGACTAGGGAGCTCCTACGAGCAGTACTTC. Translated, it gives CASSLRLGSSYEQYF.

This clonotype was seen a handful of times. The genes are TRBV12-3 or TRBV12-4 and TRBJ1-1; TRBD1 might be the D (6 bases). The CDR3 has 14 amino acids. The V end lost 6 bases, the J end lost 3 bases, and 14 bases lay between the germline ends. In DNA, the CDR3 is TGTGCCAGCAGATCTCATCGACAGGACACTGAAGCTTTCTTT. Protein product: CASRSHRQDTEAFF.

V and J are TRBV28 and TRBJ2-5; D unclear. Trimming removed 5 bases from V and 9 bases from J, with 19 bases in between. From germline, CDR1 is MDHEN and CDR2 SYDVKM. The CDR3 is 14 amino acids. CDR3 residues: CASSPIGLSEAQYF. CDR3 in DNA: TGTGCCAGCAGTCCGATCGGGCTCTCCGAGGCCCAGTACTTC.

This clonotype turned up a few times. The V and J genes are TRBV4-3 and TRBJ2-5; D unresolved. V lost 0 bases and J 1 base, leaving 9 bases between the germline ends. Germline CDR1 and CDR2: LGHNA and YSLEER. The CDR3 is made up of 15 amino acids. The CDR3 reads CASSQDRASQETQYF. DNA of the CDR3: TGCGCCAGCAGCCAAGATCGGGCTAGCCAAGAGACCCAGTACTTC.

This clonotype was observed a handful of times. V usage is TRBV9 and J usage is TRBJ2-3, with TRBD2 matching over 11 bases. The junction had 3 bases not matched to a gene; V was cut back by 0 bases and J by 3 bases. The CDR3 loop spans 16 amino acids. The germline V gene has CDR1 SGDLS and CDR2 YYNGEE. This CDR3 is CASSVEPSGRTDTQYF. The CDR3 DNA is TGTGCCAGCAGCGTAGAGCCTAGCGGGAGGACAGATACGCAGTATTTT. The full variable domain, rest sourced from reference TRBV9 and TRBJ2-3, is DSGVTQTPKHLITATGQRVTLRCSPRSGDLSVYWYQQSLDQGLQFLIQYYNGEERAKGNILERFSAQQFPDLHSELNLSSLELGDSALYFCASSVEPSGRTDTQYFGPGTRLTVL.

V usage is TRBV7-2 and J usage is TRBJ1-1; 11 bases agree with TRBD1. This CDR3 region has 18 residues. Germline trimming cut 3 bases from V and 0 bases from J; bases unmatched to any gene: 9. The V gene's germline CDR1 is SGHTA and CDR2 FQGNSA. The CDR3 is CASSFRASGQGVNTEAFF. CDR3 bases: TGTGCCAGCAGCTTTAGGGCATCGGGACAGGGGGTGAACACTGAAGCTTTCTTT.

V is TRBV28 and J is TRBJ1-2; weak D call: TRBD1 (5 bases). The CDR3 contains 15 residues. Trimming took 5 bases from V and 6 from J, leaving 19 bases between them. The germline V gene encodes CDR1 MDHEN and CDR2 SYDVKM. CDR3 DNA sequence: TGTGCCAGCAGTCCCACCACCCAGGGCAGAAATGGCTACACCTTC. Translation: CASSPTTQGRNGYTF.

This clonotype occurred a few times. V gene TRBV29-1 combines with J gene TRBJ2-7, with D tentatively TRBD2 (5 bases). The germline CDR1 and CDR2 sequences are SQVTM and ANQGSEA. V lost 1 base, J lost 7 bases, and 14 bases lay in between. There are 13 residues in the CDR3. The CDR3 sequence: CSVEVPPGNEQYF. The CDR3, as DNA: TGCAGCGTTGAAGTCCCCCCGGGGAATGAGCAGTACTTC.

This clonotype was detected ten times or more. The rearrangement links TRBV4-2 to TRBJ1-6, with D possibly matching TRBD1 (6 bases). CDR3 length: 15 residues. Germline lookup yields CDR1 LGHNA and CDR2 YNFKEQ. V was cut by 0 bases and J by 10 bases, with 13 bases left in between. CDR3 nucleotides: TGTGCCAGCAGCCAAGATGAGGGGGGTGGATCACCCCTCCACTTT. This translates into CASSQDEGGGSPLHF.

This sequence joins TRBV30 and TRBJ2-1; 7 bases agree with TRBD2. CDR1 GTSNPN and CDR2 SVGIG come from the germline V gene (reference sequence). The CDR3 has 14 residues. Trimming removed 5 bases from V and 0 bases from J; junction bases left unmatched: 4. The CDR3 DNA sequence: TGTGCCTGGGATCGGGGGGACTCCTACAATGAGCAGTTCTTC. Residues: CAWDRGDSYNEQFF. The complete variable domain, with remaining parts taken from reference TRBV30 and TRBJ2-1, reads SQTIHQWPATLVQPVGSPLSLECTVEGTSNPNLYWYRQAAGRGLQLLFYSVGIGQISSEVPQNLSASRPQDRQFILSSKKLLLSDSGFYLCAWDRGDSYNEQFFGPGTRLTVL.

Turning to this clonotype: An end of the junction differs from the germline gene, which may be a read error. This rearrangement joins TRBV12-3 or TRBV12-4 to TRBJ2-5; the D gene is possibly TRBD2 (6 bases). The CDR3 consists of 14 residues. CDR3 sequence reads: CASSLPQVRETQHF. The CDR3 nucleotides are TGTGCCAGCAGTTTACCGCAGGTTCGGGAGACCCAGCACTTC.

In its sample, this clonotype was seen a few times. The chain is built from TRBV24-1 and TRBJ1-1; 8 bases line up with TRBD1. Germline V gene sequence: CDR1 KGHDR, CDR2 SFDVKD. The CDR3 has 13 residues. V shed 4 bases and J 3 bases; nucleotides not matched to a gene: 0. CDR3 in amino acids: CATSETGDTEAFF. The CDR3, as DNA: TGTGCCACCAGTGAGACAGGGGACACTGAAGCTTTCTTT.

This clonotype was counted between two and nine times. This rearrangement joins TRBV7-9 to TRBJ2-6; D is uncertain. Germline V gene data show CDR1 as SEHNR and CDR2 as FQNEAQ (reference sequence). Trimming took 5 bases from V and 0 from J, leaving 5 bases between them. The CDR3 has 14 amino acids. As DNA, the CDR3 is TGTGCCAGCAGCCGTAACTCTGGGGCCAACGTCCTGACTTTC. It codes for CASSRNSGANVLTF. The whole variable domain, remainder taken from reference TRBV7-9 and TRBJ2-6, is DTGVSQNPRHKITKRGQNVTFRCDPISEHNRLYWYRQTLGQGPEFLTYFQNEAQLEKSRLLSDRFSAERPKGSFSTLEIQRTEQGDSAMYLCASSRNSGANVLTFGAGSRLTVL.

The chain joins TRBV4-1 to TRBJ1-6; D ambiguous. Trimming removed 4 bases from V and 5 bases from J, with 15 bases in between. The CDR3 covers 16 residues. The germline gives CDR1 MGHRA, CDR2 YSYEKL. The CDR3 DNA reads TGCGCCAGCAGCCGTTCTCGGACGGCCGATAATTCACCCCTCCACTTT. It codes for CASSRSRTADNSPLHF.

About this clonotype: Sequence at one end of the junction differs from germline and may be a read error. The genes are TRBV27 and TRBJ2-6, with D perhaps TRBD1 (5 bases). CDR1 is MNHEY, CDR2 SMNVEV, per germline (reference sequence). The CDR3 covers 18 residues. CDR3 DNA sequence: TGTGCCAGCAGTTCATCGCTAATTGTCGGCTCTGGGGCCAACGCCCTGACTTTC. As protein: CASSSSLIVGSGANALTF.

The chain links TRBV6-5 to TRBJ1-2, with 7 bases that match TRBD1. The V gene end was trimmed by 6 bases and the J gene end by 6 bases; junction bases not matched to a gene: 10. CDR1 is MNHEY and CDR2 is SVGAGI in the germline V gene. The CDR3 is 14 amino acids. The CDR3 nucleotides read TGTGCCAGCAGAAAAACAGGGGACGTAAATGGCTACACCTTC. This encodes CASRKTGDVNGYTF.

The gene calls are TRBV29-1 and TRBJ2-3; a possible D gene is TRBD2 (5 bases). Germline lookup yields CDR1 SQVTM and CDR2 ANQGSEA. The CDR3 has 11 amino acids. The V end lost 7 bases, the J end lost 8 bases, and 13 bases lay between the germline ends. The CDR3 loop is CSAELGATQYF. CDR3 DNA: TGCAGCGCCGAACTAGGAGCTACGCAGTATTTT.

This clonotype showed up many times. The rearrangement uses TRBV5-4 and TRBJ1-1; D gene unclear. The CDR3 covers 13 residues. The germline V gene has CDR1 SGHNT and CDR2 YYREEE (reference sequence). V was shortened by 0 bases and J by 0 bases, with 3 bases between the two germline ends. This CDR3 is CASSLEVNTEAFF. The CDR3 DNA follows: TGTGCCAGCAGCTTGGAGGTGAACACTGAAGCTTTCTTT.

The V and J genes are TRBV7-6 and TRBJ1-1; D unclear. With 4 bases removed from V and 0 bases from J, the gap between germline ends came to 15 bases. Germline CDR1 is SGHVS and CDR2 is FNYEAQ. The CDR3 runs to 16 residues. CDR3 bases: TGTGCCAGCAGCTCTTCCCTTCCCGATTTGAACACTGAAGCTTTCTTT. Residues: CASSSSLPDLNTEAFF.